This T cell receptor (beta chain) derives from a study of human T cells and chemical hapten exposure. Regarding time point: pre-sensitization, week 0. As for treatment: therapeutic diphenylcyclopropenone sensitization with weekly scalp DPC. TCRdb recomputed calls from the RACE reads with MiXCR, one row per CDR3 protein. The table lists 95,000 to 150,000 distinct CDR3 sequences, 13% of them singletons, with 2.8% in the top ten. V lost 5 bases and J lost 6; bases outside the gene matches: 5. Germline assignment: CDR1 SEHNR and CDR2 FQNEAQ (reference sequence). This CDR3 contains 15 residues. The rearrangement joins TRBV7-9 to TRBJ2-1, with 12 bases that match TRBD2. The sequence was collected from a woman aged 18-29 years with alopecia areata. Some clones in this sample may be carry-over from other donors' samples. Here the sequenced sample was whole blood, taken in connection with sensitization to the hapten diphenylcyclopropenone (DPC). The CDR3 here is CASSQLAGGTNEQFF. The CDR3 coding sequence is TGTGCCAGCAGCCAACTAGCGGGGGGTACCAATGAGCAGTTCTTC.